The present T cell receptor (beta chain) was sequenced within a study of human T cells and chemical hapten exposure (dated by TCRdb to about 2021). For context, the study as a whole: For sensitization, 2% DPC in acetone was applied to an approximately 2 cm by approximately 2 cm area of upper inner arm skin. Weekly therapeutic DPC doses were additionally applied to the scalp of patients throughout the roughly 24-week study period. Patch testing on the upper back used Finn chambers containing 0.01% DPC, with scoring done after 6 days according to International Contact Dermatitis Research Group standards. For TCR sequencing, blood came from some 31 alopecia patients at anywhere from one to four time points (pre-sensitization, 2, 6 and 24 weeks). This study followed changes in the peripheral blood TCR repertoire in vivo during primary and secondary sensitization of alopecia patients to the hapten diphenylcyclopropenone (DPC). The libraries were sequenced as a pool, and the TCR yield per sample differed mostly because of small variations in library volumes within the pool. The mostly female patient cohort included alopecia areata with under or over 50% scalp involvement, alopecia totalis and alopecia universalis. Blood samples were taken from patients before sensitization (week 0) and then at 2, 6 and about 24 weeks after DPC sensitization. What the research found in general, with its limitations: Repeated subsampling changed both the strength of the expansion versus patch-test correlation and the threshold at which that correlation became significant. Compared with pre-sensitization or healthy control sets, expanded TCRs formed significantly more large CDR3 similarity clusters, which is consistent with antigen-driven responses. Patch test score correlated positively with the number of PT1 expanded TCRs, reaching significance at thresholds 8, 16 and 32 but not at 4. No change with DPC sensitization was found in the number of TCRs above 1 in 1000 frequency, and no evidence of global repertoire structure alterations was found. Alopecia, a presumed autoimmune disease, was present in all patients, so the immune response of the patients might differ from that of healthy individuals.

The library was produced with RACE. Sequencer: NextSeq 500. During library preparation, unique molecular identifiers were attached to individual cDNA molecules so that TCRs could be counted quantitatively and reproducibly. Each blood RNA sample was used to sequence both TCR alpha and TCR beta chains. The authors processed their data as follows. A median of about 100,000 TCRs per sample was observed, with a range of about 23,224 to 690,600. V, J and CDR3 annotation of the TCR reads was carried out using the Decombinator software suite. For PS versus PT1 abundance plots, all samples were subsampled to the same number of TCRs (28,000). Expanded TCRs were defined as absent before sensitization and observed at least eight times at the 2-week time point. TCRdb reprocessing: public reads trimmed at Q25 with fastp, clones called with MiXCR, in-frame beta chains kept. Rows are unified per CDR3 protein, each entry keeping the most common DNA and genes. The authors' filters were not applied to this entry. The sample profile shows about 80,000 distinct CDR3 sequences; 12% to 15% of them were found once. Clones ranked in the top ten supply roughly 4.6% of the sample.

CDR1 and CDR2, per the germline V gene, are SGHTA and FQGNSA. The CDR3 goes from the cysteine to the phenylalanine over 13 residues. Only the CDR3 DNA is retained, 39 bases long and in frame from the first base. V is cut by 3 bases and J by 3 bases, and the space between the germline ends is 7 bases. The sample's time point, from its label and the paper: pre-sensitization, week 0. This specimen's treatment or condition label, interpreted: therapeutic diphenylcyclopropenone sensitization with weekly scalp DPC. At every patch-test visit, the blood draw took place before the patch test was put on. Eligible patients were aged 18 to 70, diagnosed with alopecia, deemed suitable for DPC therapy, and excluded if pregnant. Unfractionated whole blood was collected in Tempus Blood RNA tubes, and total RNA was extracted from that blood. On this clonotype: Its antigen remains undetermined. Base qualities are not at hand, and no much larger clone is one base apart.

The receptor chain draws on TRBV7-2 and TRBJ2-3; tentative D gene TRBD2, with 5 bases matching. The receptor was derived from a woman aged 50 to 60 with alopecia areata. Some clones in this sample may be carry-over from other donors' samples. Sequences were derived from whole blood, sampled in connection with sensitization to the hapten diphenylcyclopropenone (DPC). The CDR3: CASSFSATDTQYF. The sequence in DNA is TGTGCCAGCAGCTTTAGCGCGACAGATACGCAGTATTTT.